The 13 T cell receptor beta chains listed next were all sequenced from one sample in a study of blood T cell repertoires in COVID-19. Generated by immunoSEQ multiplex PCR, the TCRdb table keeps only in-frame clones and is missing some. The sample lists 250,000 or so clones; almost 90% were seen once. Sequencing used peripheral blood. The receptors come from a woman aged 55-70 years with COVID-19, enrolled during active disease.

The chain uses TRBV27 and TRBJ2-1; 7 nucleotides align to TRBD2. V lost 5 bases and J lost 6; bases outside the gene matches: 13. The germline V gene encodes CDR1 MNHEY and CDR2 SMNVEV (reference sequence). The CDR3 length is 16 residues. For the CDR3, the DNA is TGTGCCAGCAGTCGCCGACTAGCCGAGAGAGGCAATGAGCAGTTCTTC. Translated, it gives CASSRRLAERGNEQFF.

The rearrangement joins TRBV7-3 to TRBJ2-2; perhaps TRBD1 as D (5 bases). V was pared by 6 bases and J by 4 bases, with 12 bases between. The length of the CDR3 is 14 residues. Germline V gene sequence: CDR1 SGHTA, CDR2 FQGTGA. The CDR3 nucleotides are TGTGCCAGCAGTAGGGTGGACACCACCGGGGAGCTGTTTTTT. It translates to CASSRVDTTGELFF.

This clone has a single count. This chain connects TRBV6-4 to TRBJ1-2; TRBD1 aligns across 7 bases. J gave up 3 bases and V 2 bases, and 0 bases lay outside the gene matches. The CDR3 extends over 13 amino acids. CDR1 is MRHNA and CDR2 is SNTAGT in the germline V gene. DNA for the CDR3: TGTGCCAGCAGTGACCAGGGGGACTATGGCTACACCTTC. The encoded protein is CASSDQGDYGYTF.

The chain combines TRBV4-1 with TRBJ1-5; D uncertain. The CDR3 totals 13 residues. CDR1 is MGHRA and CDR2 is YSYEKL in the germline V gene. Trimming took off 6 bases at V and 5 bases at J, with 11 bases between the two ends. CDR3 DNA sequence: TGCGCCAGCAGTGGGAGTCGTGATCAGCCCCAGCATTTT. This sequence encodes CASSGSRDQPQHF.

V is TRBV6-5 and J is TRBJ1-3, with TRBD1 as a possible D gene (6 bases). V was cut by 5 bases and J by 0 bases, with 11 bases left in between. The CDR3 is made up of 15 amino acids. Germline CDR1 MNHEY, CDR2 SVGAGI. The CDR3 is CASSLQGLSGNTIYF. Written as DNA, the CDR3 is TGTGCCAGCAGTCTCCAGGGGCTCTCTGGAAACACCATATATTTT.

The chain links TRBV4-3 to TRBJ1-1, with 9 bases that match TRBD1. V was clipped by 3 bases and J by 10 bases; unmatched bases: 21. CDR1 is LGHNA, CDR2 YSLEER, per germline. The CDR3 consists of 18 residues. CDR3 amino acids: CASSHGMPGTGSNLGAFF. CDR3 sequence (DNA): TGCGCCAGCAGCCATGGCATGCCCGGGACAGGGTCGAACTTGGGAGCTTTCTTT.

CDR3 nucleotide sequence: TGTGCCAGCAGCTTAATGGTGGGACTAGTAAACAATGAGCAGTTCTTC. Residues: CASSLMVGLVNNEQFF. This sequence joins TRBV7-3 and TRBJ2-1, with 8 bases that match TRBD2. Germline V gene data show CDR1 as SGHTA and CDR2 as FQGTGA. The CDR3 length is 16 residues. V gave up 1 base and J gave up 5 bases; unmatched junction bases: 7. Together with reference TRBV7-3 and TRBJ2-1, the CDR3 gives the full variable domain: GAGVSQTPSNKVTEKGKYVELRCDPISGHTALYWYRQSLGQGPEFLIYFQGTGAADDSGLPNDRFFAVRPEGSVSTLKIQRTERGDSAVYLCASSLMVGLVNNEQFFGPGTRLTVL.

The J gene is TRBJ2-1, the V gene TRBV7-9; 14 bases are a match to TRBD2. Germline CDR1 and CDR2: SEHNR and FQNEAQ (reference sequence). The trim removed 4 bases at V and 4 bases at J, leaving 9 bases unmatched. CDR3 length equals 18 residues. CDR3 sequence: CASSSPGTSGGNYNEQFF. The CDR3 DNA reads as TGTGCCAGCAGCTCACCCGGGACTAGCGGGGGTAATTACAATGAGCAGTTCTTC. Full variable domain (missing parts from reference TRBV7-9 and TRBJ2-1): DTGVSQNPRHKITKRGQNVTFRCDPISEHNRLYWYRQTLGQGPEFLTYFQNEAQLEKSRLLSDRFSAERPKGSFSTLEIQRTEQGDSAMYLCASSSPGTSGGNYNEQFFGPGTRLTVL.

The chain joins TRBV12-3 or TRBV12-4 to TRBJ1-5; unclear D gene. The V end lost 2 bases, the J end lost 7 bases, and 6 bases lay between the germline ends. The CDR3 has 12 residues. CDR3 nucleotide sequence: TGTGCCAGCAGTTTACCCCCACAGCCCCAGCATTTT. It is translated as CASSLPPQPQHF.

V is TRBV19 and J is TRBJ2-4; D perhaps matches TRBD1 (6 bases). CDR1 and CDR2 from the germline V gene are LNHDA and SQIVND (reference sequence). V was cut by 10 bases and J by 1 base, with 20 bases left in between. This CDR3 comprises 16 residues. The CDR3 loop is CATSPGEQGAKNIQYF. CDR3 sequence (DNA): TGTGCCACCAGCCCCGGGGAGCAGGGGGCCAAAAACATTCAGTACTTC.

The chain joins TRBV6-5 to TRBJ1-6; 9 bases are shared with TRBD1. The CDR3 has 16 residues. CDR1 and CDR2 (germline): MNHEY, SVGAGI. The V segment lost 3 bases and the J segment 4 bases; nucleotides outside the gene matches: 4. For the CDR3, the DNA is TGTGCCAGCAGTTATAAGGGACAGGGATATAATTCACCCCTCCACTTT. Protein: CASSYKGQGYNSPLHF.

The chain uses TRBV6-6 and TRBJ1-6; 7 bases fit TRBD1. This CDR3 is built from 14 residues. The V gene's germline CDR1 is MNHNY and CDR2 SVGAGI (reference sequence). V dropped 6 bases and J dropped 5; count of bases not matched to a gene: 4. CDR3: CASSPRGDNSPLHF. As DNA, the CDR3 is TGTGCCAGCAGCCCCAGGGGGGATAATTCACCCCTCCACTTT.

The chain uses TRBV24-1 and TRBJ2-1, with 8 nucleotides matching TRBD1. Per germline, CDR1 KGHDR and CDR2 SFDVKD. With V trimmed by 7 bases and J by 3 bases, 4 bases remained unmatched. There are 14 residues in the CDR3. CDR3 nucleotides: TGTGCCACCAGCCTGACAGGGGACTACAATGAGCAGTTCTTC. Translating gives CATSLTGDYNEQFF.